This T cell receptor beta chain was sequenced during a study of T cell repertoires in cytomegalovirus infection. This CDR3 is built from 15 residues. Germline assignment: CDR1 DFQATT and CDR2 SNEGSKA (reference sequence). V gave up 1 base and J gave up 7 bases; unmatched junction bases: 7. This clonotype was observed many times. TCRdb re-called the reads through MiXCR, storing one row per CDR3 protein. The sample lists some 100,000 distinct CDR3 sequences, 23% seen once, with about two fifths in the top ten. Sequencing was carried out using CD8+ T cells from PBMCs. This chain connects TRBV20-1 to TRBJ2-1, with 10 bases matching TRBD2. The origin of this receptor is a human donor in good health (CMV status not recorded). Some clones in this sample may be carry-over from other donors' samples. The CDR3 loop is CSARGQSGGANEQFF. The CDR3 DNA reads as TGCAGTGCTAGAGGCCAAAGCGGGGGGGCGAATGAGCAGTTCTTC.